The rows below give T cell receptor beta chains drawn from one sample of a study of shared clonotypes between healthy human individuals. Using immunoSEQ multiplex PCR, the repertoire was profiled, and TCRdb retains in-frame clones only, with some absent. The sample holds about 580,000 clones, about 98% seen once. The sample comprised naive CD8+ T cells sorted from blood. These receptors all come from a man aged 25-40 years in good health. The CDR3 runs from the conserved cysteine through the conserved F or W. A D gene is named only where the DNA matches it firmly. Clone sizes are given selectively: once, few, many, or a class where the clone is expanded.

>.|TRBJ2-7|.|TRBV7-2|15
TGTGCCAGCAGGGTCAGAGTCGGGATATCCTACGAGCAGTACTTC
CASRVRVGISYEQYF
>.|TRBJ2-5|TRBD2|TRBV7-8|16
TGTGCCAGCAGCTACGGGGTAGCGGGGCCCTCAGAGACCCAGTACTTC
CASSYGVAGPSETQYF
>.|TRBJ2-7|.|TRBV27|13
TGTGCCAGCAGTTCCAAAGGGGTAGGCGAGCAGTACTTC
CASSSKGVGEQYF
>.|TRBJ1-2|TRBD1|TRBV13|15
TGTGCCAGCAGCTTCACAGGGGGCGCTTTCTTTGGCTACACCTTC
CASSFTGGAFFGYTF
>.|TRBJ2-3|.|TRBV7-8|14
TGTGCCAGCAGCACCTGGGGGAGCGCAGATACGCAGTATTTT
CASSTWGSADTQYF
>.|TRBJ2-1|.|TRBV2|20
TGTGCCAGCAGTGACGGTACGGGAGCGCCGTCTCTGAGCTCCTACAATGAGCAGTTCTTC
CASSDGTGAPSLSSYNEQFF
>.|TRBJ2-2|.|TRBV10-3|13
TGTGCCATCATGCCACTAGCTTCTGGGGAGCTGTTTTTT
CAIMPLASGELFF
>once|TRBJ1-4|TRBD1|TRBV6-6|13
TGTGCCACCGAACAGGGGTGGGGTGAAAAACTGTTTTTT
CATEQGWGEKLFF
>.|TRBJ2-7|.|TRBV5-6|13
TGTGCCAGCAGCGAATCCTTTGGGACTCGGATGTACTTC
CASSESFGTRMYF
>.|TRBJ2-7|TRBD1|TRBV15|17
TGTGCCACCAGCAGAGACCTAGTAGGGACAGGGACCTACGAGCAGTACTTC
CATSRDLVGTGTYEQYF
>.|TRBJ2-3|TRBD1|TRBV5-4|15
TGTGCCAGCAGCTCCGGTGGACAGGGGTCAGATACGCAGTATTTT
CASSSGGQGSDTQYF
>.|TRBJ2-1|.|TRBV5-8|14
TGTGCCAGCGGAAGGGGTCCCTCCTACAATGAGCAGTTCTTC
CASGRGPSYNEQFF
>.|TRBJ2-1|TRBD1|TRBV10-3|14
TGTGCCAGCAGGGACAGGGATAGCTACAATGAGCAGTTCTTC
CASRDRDSYNEQFF
>.|TRBJ2-7|.|TRBV10-3|15
TGTGCCATCAGTGAGTCCGCCTCGGGCAACTACGAGCAGTACTTC
CAISESASGNYEQYF
>.|TRBJ2-3|.|TRBV19|13
TGTGCCAGTAGTATAACGACACCGGATACGCAGTATTTT
CASSITTPDTQYF
>.|TRBJ2-7|TRBD2|TRBV6-6|16
TGTGCCAGCAGTTACTCGGTGGCTAGCGGATCCTACGAGCAGTACTTC
CASSYSVASGSYEQYF
>.|TRBJ1-3|TRBD1|TRBV9|16
TGTGCCAGCAGCACGGGACAGGGGGCATCGGGAAACACCATATATTTT
CASSTGQGASGNTIYF
>.|TRBJ2-5|.|TRBV30|12
TGTGCCTGGAAGTGGGCTCAAGAGACCCAGTACTTC
CAWKWAQETQYF
>.|TRBJ2-5|TRBD2|TRBV2|13
TGTGCCAGCAACGGACTAGGTAAAGAGACCCAGTACTTC
CASNGLGKETQYF
>.|TRBJ2-5|.|TRBV14|15
TGTGCCAGCAGCCAAGGATTACTATTTTGGGAGACCCAGTACTTC
CASSQGLLFWETQYF
>.|TRBJ1-2|TRBD1|TRBV5-6|15
TGTGCCAGCAGCTTGGTGACAGGGTTGGGCTATGGCTACACCTTC
CASSLVTGLGYGYTF
>.|TRBJ2-7|TRBD1|TRBV7-9|13
TGTGCCAGCAGCTCGACAGGGATCTACGAGCAGTACTTC
CASSSTGIYEQYF
>.|TRBJ2-7|.|TRBV30|15
TGTGCCTGGAGCCCCCCCGGGACGGCTTCCTACGAGCAGTACTTC
CAWSPPGTASYEQYF
>.|TRBJ1-2|.|TRBV28|14
TGTGCCAGCAGTGGGGACAAGGACTATCGAGGCTACACCTTC
CASSGDKDYRGYTF
>once|TRBJ2-7|TRBD2|TRBV2|15
TGTGCCAGCAGTGAACTGGCTAGCGGGACCTACGAGCAGTACTTC
CASSELASGTYEQYF
>.|TRBJ2-1|.|TRBV27|13
TGTGCCAGCAGGTGGGGGTTGGACAATGAGCAGTTCTTC
CASRWGLDNEQFF
>.|TRBJ2-5|.|TRBV6-1|15
TGTGCCAGCGGGCCCCAAGGGGGTTTGATCGAGACCCAGTACTTC
CASGPQGGLIETQYF
>.|TRBJ2-1|.|TRBV11-2|12
TGTGCCAGCAGCCTCGTCTACAATGAGCAGTTCTTC
CASSLVYNEQFF
>.|TRBJ2-1|TRBD2|TRBV19|19
TGTGCCAGCGCCCCCCGGGACTACAAGGCTTATCCCTCCTACAATGAGCAGTTCTTC
CASAPRDYKAYPSYNEQFF
>.|TRBJ2-1|TRBD1|TRBV25-1|14
TGTGCCAGCAGTGTTGGGACAGTGCCCAATGAGCAGTTCTTC
CASSVGTVPNEQFF
>few|TRBJ2-5|.|TRBV9|14
TGTGCCAGCAGCGGAGGACAGTCCGGGGAGACCCAGTACTTC
CASSGGQSGETQYF
>.|TRBJ2-7|.|TRBV28|12
TGTGCCAGCTCAACGATTACCTACGAGCAGTACTTC
CASSTITYEQYF
>.|TRBJ2-1|.|TRBV7-9|13
TGTGCCGGAGTCAGAACGTCCGACAATGAGCAGTTCTTC
CAGVRTSDNEQFF
>.|TRBJ2-1|TRBD2|TRBV2|16
TGTGCCAGCAGTGATACCGGCGGGGGGACTGATAATGAGCAGTTCTTC
CASSDTGGGTDNEQFF
>.|TRBJ2-7|.|TRBV13|16
TGTGCCAGCAGCCCAGGGGAGGCGGGGCGCCGATACGAGCAGTACTTC
CASSPGEAGRRYEQYF
>.|TRBJ1-4|.|TRBV5-1|17
TGCGCCAGCAGCTCCCTCCCCGAGTGGGGGACGGATGAAAAACTGTTTTTT
CASSSLPEWGTDEKLFF
>.|TRBJ2-1|.|TRBV12-5|13
TGTGCTAGTGGTCCGCCAGGGAGCGCGGAGCAGTTCTTC
CASGPPGSAEQFF
>.|TRBJ2-3|.|TRBV2|17
TGTGCCAGCAGTGAATACCGGACAGCTACTAGCACAGATACGCAGTATTTT
CASSEYRTATSTDTQYF
>.|TRBJ2-7|.|TRBV4-3|17
TGCGCCAGCAGCCAAGATCTTTTGGCCGCGGGGTTCTACGAGCAGTACTTC
CASSQDLLAAGFYEQYF
>.|TRBJ1-3|TRBD1|TRBV5-1|16
TGCGCCAGCAGCCCGGACAGGGCCCACTCTGGAAACACCATATATTTT
CASSPDRAHSGNTIYF
>.|TRBJ2-2|TRBD2|TRBV14|17
TGTGCCAGCAGCCAAGATTTAACGGGAGGGATCGCCGGGGAGCTGTTTTTT
CASSQDLTGGIAGELFF
>.|TRBJ1-2|.|TRBV6-1|17
TGTGCCAGCAGTGGAGTAGGGCTTAAGGGCCCTTTTTATGGCTACACCTTC
CASSGVGLKGPFYGYTF
>.|TRBJ2-7|TRBD2|TRBV27|14
TGTGCCAGCAGTTTCGGGGGGGGCACCTACGAGCAGTACTTC
CASSFGGGTYEQYF
>.|TRBJ2-5|TRBD2|TRBV2|15
TGTGCCAGCAGTGAAAGTTACGGGGGGGAAGAGACCCAGTACTTC
CASSESYGGEETQYF
>.|TRBJ2-1|TRBD2|TRBV18|18
TGTGCCAGCTCACCACCGGAACTAGCGGGAGGATCGGACAATGAGCAGTTCTTC
CASSPPELAGGSDNEQFF
>.|TRBJ2-7|TRBD1|TRBV27|12
TGTGCCAGCGGGACAGGGTTCTACGAGCAGTACTTC
CASGTGFYEQYF
>.|TRBJ2-1|.|TRBV7-2|17
TGTGCCAGCAGCTTAAATGGCGGGCCCAGCTCCTACAATGAGCAGTTCTTC
CASSLNGGPSSYNEQFF
>.|TRBJ2-5|.|TRBV6-5|13
TGTGCCAGCAGGACTGGGACTCAAGAGACCCAGTACTTC
CASRTGTQETQYF
>once|TRBJ1-1|.|TRBV7-9|12
TGTGCCAGCAGCTCGGACGGAGATGAAGCTTTCTTT
CASSSDGDEAFF
>.|TRBJ2-7|.|TRBV11-2|13
TGTGCCAGCAGCTTAGGGGACCTGAACGAGCAGTACTTC
CASSLGDLNEQYF
>.|TRBJ2-5|.|TRBV7-3|14
TGTGCCAGCAGCCGAGGCGTCGGCCAAGAGACCCAGTACTTC
CASSRGVGQETQYF
>.|TRBJ2-7|TRBD1|TRBV5-1|14
TGCGCCAGCAGCTTGACAGGGGCGGACTACGAGCAGTACTTC
CASSLTGADYEQYF
>.|TRBJ2-1|TRBD1|TRBV29-1|14
TGCAGCGTTCTGCCCGGGACAGAATACAATGAGCAGTTCTTC
CSVLPGTEYNEQFF
>.|TRBJ2-3|TRBD1|TRBV7-8|16
TGTGCCAGCAGCCAGGGACAGACTCTTAGCACAGATACGCAGTATTTT
CASSQGQTLSTDTQYF
>.|TRBJ2-7|.|TRBV7-9|16
TGTGCCAGCAGCTCCATGGACGTTTCTAGCTCCTACGAGCAGTACTTC
CASSSMDVSSSYEQYF
>once|TRBJ1-2|.|TRBV5-6|13
TGTGCCAGCAGGCCCCAGGGGTCGGGAGGCTACACCTTC
CASRPQGSGGYTF
>.|TRBJ1-4|.|TRBV4-1|15
TGCGCCAGCAGCCAAGGCGTGGGGAATAATGAAAAACTGTTTTTT
CASSQGVGNNEKLFF
>once|TRBJ2-5|TRBD2|TRBV27|15
TGTGCCAGCCGGGGACTAGCGGAGCCACAAGAGACCCAGTACTTC
CASRGLAEPQETQYF
>.|TRBJ2-3|.|TRBV4-1|14
TGCGCCAGCAGCCACGTGAGGCCCGGCGATACGCAGTATTTT
CASSHVRPGDTQYF